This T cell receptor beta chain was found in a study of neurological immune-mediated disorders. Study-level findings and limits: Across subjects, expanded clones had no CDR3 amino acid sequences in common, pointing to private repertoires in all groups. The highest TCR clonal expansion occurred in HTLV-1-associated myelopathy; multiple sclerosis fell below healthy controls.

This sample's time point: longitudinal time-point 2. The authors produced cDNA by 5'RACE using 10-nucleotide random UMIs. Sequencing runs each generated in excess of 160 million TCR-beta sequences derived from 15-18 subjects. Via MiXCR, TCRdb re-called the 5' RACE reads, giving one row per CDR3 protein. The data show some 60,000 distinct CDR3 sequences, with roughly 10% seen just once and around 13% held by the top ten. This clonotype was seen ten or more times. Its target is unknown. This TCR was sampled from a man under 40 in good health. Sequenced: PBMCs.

CDR3: CASSGGQRSDTQYF. As DNA, the CDR3 is TGCGCCAGCAGCGGCGGACAGAGGTCAGATACGCAGTATTTT. The chain has TRBV5-1 and TRBJ2-3; tentative D call: TRBD1 (6 bases). V lost 4 bases and J lost 4, with 13 bases in between. The CDR3 has 14 amino acids. Per germline, CDR1 SGHRS and CDR2 YFSETQ. The full variable domain, with the rest looked up from reference TRBV5-1 and TRBJ2-3, is KAGVTQTPRYLIKTRGQQVTLSCSPISGHRSVSWYQQTPGQGLQFLFEYFSETQRNKGNFPGRFSGRQFSNSRSEMNVSTLELGDSALYLCASSGGQRSDTQYFGPGTRLTVL.